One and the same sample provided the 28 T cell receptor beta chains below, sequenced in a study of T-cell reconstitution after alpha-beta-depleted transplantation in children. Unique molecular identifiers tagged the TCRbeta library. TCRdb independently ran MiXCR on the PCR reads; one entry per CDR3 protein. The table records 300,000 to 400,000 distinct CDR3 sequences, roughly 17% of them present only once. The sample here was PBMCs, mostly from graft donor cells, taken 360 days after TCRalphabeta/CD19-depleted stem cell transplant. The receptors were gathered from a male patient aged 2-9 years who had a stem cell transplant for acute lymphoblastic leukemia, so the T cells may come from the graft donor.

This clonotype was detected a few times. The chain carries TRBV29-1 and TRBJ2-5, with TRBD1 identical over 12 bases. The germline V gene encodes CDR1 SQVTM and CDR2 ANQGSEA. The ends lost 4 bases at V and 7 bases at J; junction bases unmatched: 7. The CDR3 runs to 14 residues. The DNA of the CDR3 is TGCAGCGTTGCCGGGACAGGGGGCGGGTTGACCCAGTACTTC. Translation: CSVAGTGGGLTQYF.

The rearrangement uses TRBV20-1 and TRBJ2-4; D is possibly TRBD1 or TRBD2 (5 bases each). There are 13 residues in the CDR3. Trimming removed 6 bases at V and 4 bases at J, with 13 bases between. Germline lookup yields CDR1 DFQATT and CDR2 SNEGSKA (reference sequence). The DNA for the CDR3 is TGCAGTGCAAAACCCGGGGCTAAAAACATTCAGTACTTC. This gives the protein CSAKPGAKNIQYF.

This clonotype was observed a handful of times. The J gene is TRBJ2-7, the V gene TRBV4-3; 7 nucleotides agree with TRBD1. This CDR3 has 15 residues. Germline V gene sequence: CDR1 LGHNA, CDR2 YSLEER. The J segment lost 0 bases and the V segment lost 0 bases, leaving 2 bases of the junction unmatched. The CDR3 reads CASSQDRDSSYEQYF. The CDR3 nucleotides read TGCGCCAGCAGCCAAGACCGGGACAGCTCCTACGAGCAGTACTTC.

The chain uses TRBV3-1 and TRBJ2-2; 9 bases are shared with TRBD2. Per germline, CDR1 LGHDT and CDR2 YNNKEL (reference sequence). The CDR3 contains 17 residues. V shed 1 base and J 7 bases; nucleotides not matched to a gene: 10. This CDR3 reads CASSQGRAGGPGGELFF. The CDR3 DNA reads TGTGCCAGCAGCCAAGGACGTGCGGGAGGGCCTGGCGGGGAGCTGTTTTTT.

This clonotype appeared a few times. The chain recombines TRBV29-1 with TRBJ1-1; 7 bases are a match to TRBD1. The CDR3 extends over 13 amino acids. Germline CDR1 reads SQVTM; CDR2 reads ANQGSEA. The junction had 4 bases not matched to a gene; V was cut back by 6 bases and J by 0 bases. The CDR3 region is CSVGDRMNTEAFF. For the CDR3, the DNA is TGCAGCGTAGGGGACAGAATGAACACTGAAGCTTTCTTT.

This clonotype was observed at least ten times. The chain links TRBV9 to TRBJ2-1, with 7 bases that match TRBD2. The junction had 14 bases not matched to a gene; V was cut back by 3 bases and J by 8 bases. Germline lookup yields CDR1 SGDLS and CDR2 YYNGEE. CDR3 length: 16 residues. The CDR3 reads CASSAQTSAALDEQFF. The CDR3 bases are TGTGCCAGCAGCGCCCAAACTAGCGCCGCCCTGGATGAGCAGTTCTTC.

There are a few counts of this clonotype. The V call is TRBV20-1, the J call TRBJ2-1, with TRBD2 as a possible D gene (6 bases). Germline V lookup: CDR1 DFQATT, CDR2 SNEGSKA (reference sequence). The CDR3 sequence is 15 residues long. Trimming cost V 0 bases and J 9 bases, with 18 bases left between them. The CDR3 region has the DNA TGCAGTGCTAGAGAGGGGGGAGGAGGCTTCGGTGAGCAGTTCTTC. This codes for CSAREGGGGFGEQFF.

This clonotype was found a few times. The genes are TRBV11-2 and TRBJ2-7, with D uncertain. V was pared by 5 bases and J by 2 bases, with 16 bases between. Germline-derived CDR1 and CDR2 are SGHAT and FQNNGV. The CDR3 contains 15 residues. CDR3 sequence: CASSPGRFDPYEQYF. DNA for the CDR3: TGTGCCAGCAGCCCCGGCCGATTCGATCCCTACGAGCAGTACTTC.

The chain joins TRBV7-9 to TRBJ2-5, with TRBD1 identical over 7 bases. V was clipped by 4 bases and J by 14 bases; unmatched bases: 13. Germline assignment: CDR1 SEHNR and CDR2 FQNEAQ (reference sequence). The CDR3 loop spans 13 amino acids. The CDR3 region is CASSSWDSGGLYF. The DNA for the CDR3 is TGTGCCAGCAGCTCGTGGGACAGTGGGGGCCTATACTTC.

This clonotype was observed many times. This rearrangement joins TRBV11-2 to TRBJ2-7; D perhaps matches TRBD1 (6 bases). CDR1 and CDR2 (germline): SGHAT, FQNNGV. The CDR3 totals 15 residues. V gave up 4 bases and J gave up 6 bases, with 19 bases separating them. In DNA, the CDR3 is TGTGCCAGCAGCTCCCTGACAGGCCGGCGTGGCGAGCAGTACTTC. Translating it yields CASSSLTGRRGEQYF.

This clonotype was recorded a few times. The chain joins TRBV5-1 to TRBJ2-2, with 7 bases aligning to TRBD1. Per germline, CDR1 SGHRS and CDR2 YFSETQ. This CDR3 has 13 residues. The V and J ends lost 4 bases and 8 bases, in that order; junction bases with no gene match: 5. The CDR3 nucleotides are TGCGCCAGCAGCCCGACAGGGTGGGGGGAGCTGTTTTTT. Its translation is CASSPTGWGELFF. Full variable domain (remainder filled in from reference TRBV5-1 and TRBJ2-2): KAGVTQTPRYLIKTRGQQVTLSCSPISGHRSVSWYQQTPGQGLQFLFEYFSETQRNKGNFPGRFSGRQFSNSRSEMNVSTLELGDSALYLCASSPTGWGELFFGEGSRLTVL.

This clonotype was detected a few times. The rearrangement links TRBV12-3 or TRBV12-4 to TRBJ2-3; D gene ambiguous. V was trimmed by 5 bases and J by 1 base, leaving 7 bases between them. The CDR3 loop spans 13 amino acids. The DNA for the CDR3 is TGTGCCAGCAGTGTCCTGGGCACAGATACGCAGTATTTT. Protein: CASSVLGTDTQYF.

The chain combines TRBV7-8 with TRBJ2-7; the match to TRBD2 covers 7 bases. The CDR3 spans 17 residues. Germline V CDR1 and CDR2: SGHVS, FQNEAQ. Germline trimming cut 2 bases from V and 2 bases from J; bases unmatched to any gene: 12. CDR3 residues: CASSLSFRLAEPYEQYF. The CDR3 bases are TGTGCCAGCAGCTTAAGCTTTCGGCTAGCGGAACCCTACGAGCAGTACTTC.

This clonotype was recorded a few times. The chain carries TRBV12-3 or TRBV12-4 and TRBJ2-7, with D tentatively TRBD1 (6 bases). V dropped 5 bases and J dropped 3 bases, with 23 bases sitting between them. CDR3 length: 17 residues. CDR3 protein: CASSPSPLTGNGYEQYF. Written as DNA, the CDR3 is TGTGCCAGCAGTCCCAGCCCCCTTACAGGGAATGGCTACGAGCAGTACTTC.

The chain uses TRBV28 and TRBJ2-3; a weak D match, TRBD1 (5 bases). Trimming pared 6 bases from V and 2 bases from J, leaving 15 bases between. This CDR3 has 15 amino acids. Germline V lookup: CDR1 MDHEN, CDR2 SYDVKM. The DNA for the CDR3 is TGTGCCAGCAGCTATAGGGGTTTCCACACAGATACGCAGTATTTT. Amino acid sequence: CASSYRGFHTDTQYF. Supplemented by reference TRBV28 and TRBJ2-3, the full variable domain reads DVKVTQSSRYLVKRTGEKVFLECVQDMDHENMFWYRQDPGLGLRLIYFSYDVKMKEKGDIPEGYSVSREKKERFSLILESASTNQTSMYLCASSYRGFHTDTQYFGPGTRLTVL.

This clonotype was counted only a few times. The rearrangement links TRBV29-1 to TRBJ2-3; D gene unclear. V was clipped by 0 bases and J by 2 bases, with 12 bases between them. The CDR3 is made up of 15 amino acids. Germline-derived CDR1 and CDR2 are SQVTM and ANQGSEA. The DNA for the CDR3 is TGCAGCGTTGAAGATTCAAGCCTCCTCACAGATACGCAGTATTTT. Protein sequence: CSVEDSSLLTDTQYF.

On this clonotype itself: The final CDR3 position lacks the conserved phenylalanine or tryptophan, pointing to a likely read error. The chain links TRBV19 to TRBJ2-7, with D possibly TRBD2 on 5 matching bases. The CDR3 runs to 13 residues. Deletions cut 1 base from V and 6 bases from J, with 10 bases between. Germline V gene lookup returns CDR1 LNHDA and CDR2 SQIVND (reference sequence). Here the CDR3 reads CASSIGGSSEQYC. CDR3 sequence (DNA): TGTGCCAGTAGTATAGGAGGGAGCAGCGAGCAGTACTGC.

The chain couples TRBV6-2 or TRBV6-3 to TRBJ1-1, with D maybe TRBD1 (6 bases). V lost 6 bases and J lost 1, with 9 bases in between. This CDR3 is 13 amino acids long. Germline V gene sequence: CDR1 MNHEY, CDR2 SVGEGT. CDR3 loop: CASRPGQNTEAFF. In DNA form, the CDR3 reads TGTGCCAGCAGGCCGGGACAGAACACTGAAGCTTTCTTT.

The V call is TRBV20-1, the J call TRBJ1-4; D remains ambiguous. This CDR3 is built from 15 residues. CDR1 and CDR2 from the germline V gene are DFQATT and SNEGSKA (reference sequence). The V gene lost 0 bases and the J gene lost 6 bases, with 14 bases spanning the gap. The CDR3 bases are TGCAGTGCTAGAGAAAGCGAGGTGTTCGATGAAAAACTGTTTTTT. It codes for CSARESEVFDEKLFF.

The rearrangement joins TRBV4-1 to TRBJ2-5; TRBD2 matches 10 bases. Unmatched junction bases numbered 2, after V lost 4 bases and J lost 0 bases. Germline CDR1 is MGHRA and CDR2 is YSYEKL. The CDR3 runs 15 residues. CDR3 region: CASSPSGRNQETQYF. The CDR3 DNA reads TGCGCCAGCAGCCCTAGCGGGAGAAACCAAGAGACCCAGTACTTC.

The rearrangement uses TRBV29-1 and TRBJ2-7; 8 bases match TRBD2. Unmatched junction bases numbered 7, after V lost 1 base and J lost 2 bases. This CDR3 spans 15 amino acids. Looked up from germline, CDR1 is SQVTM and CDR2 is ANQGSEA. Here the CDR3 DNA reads TGCAGCGTTGAAGGTCATACTAGCGGCCCCTACGAGCAGTACTTC. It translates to CSVEGHTSGPYEQYF.

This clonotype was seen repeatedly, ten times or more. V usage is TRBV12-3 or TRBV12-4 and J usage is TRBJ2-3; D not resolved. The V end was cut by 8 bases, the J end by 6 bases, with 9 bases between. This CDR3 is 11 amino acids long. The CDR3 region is CASRRSDTQYF. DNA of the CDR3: TGTGCCAGCCGGCGGAGCGATACGCAGTATTTT.

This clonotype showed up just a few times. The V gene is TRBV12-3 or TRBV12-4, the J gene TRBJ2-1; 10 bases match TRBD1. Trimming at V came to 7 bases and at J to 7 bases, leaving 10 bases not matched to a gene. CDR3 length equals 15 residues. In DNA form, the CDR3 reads TGTGCCAGCACCCCGGGACAGGGGCCCCATAATGAGCAGTTCTTC. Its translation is CASTPGQGPHNEQFF.

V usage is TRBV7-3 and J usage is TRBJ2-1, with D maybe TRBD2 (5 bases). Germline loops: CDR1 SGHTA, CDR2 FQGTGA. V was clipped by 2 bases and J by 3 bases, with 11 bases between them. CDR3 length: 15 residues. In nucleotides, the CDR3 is TGTGCCAGCAGCTTATCGCACGGGAACTACAATGAGCAGTTCTTC. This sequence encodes CASSLSHGNYNEQFF.

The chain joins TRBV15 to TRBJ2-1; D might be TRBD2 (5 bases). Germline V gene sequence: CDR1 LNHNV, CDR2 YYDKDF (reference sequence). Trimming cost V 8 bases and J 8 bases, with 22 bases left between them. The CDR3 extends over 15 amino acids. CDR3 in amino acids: CATGPSMASIDEQFF. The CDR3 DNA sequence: TGTGCCACCGGCCCCTCTATGGCTAGCATCGATGAGCAGTTCTTC.

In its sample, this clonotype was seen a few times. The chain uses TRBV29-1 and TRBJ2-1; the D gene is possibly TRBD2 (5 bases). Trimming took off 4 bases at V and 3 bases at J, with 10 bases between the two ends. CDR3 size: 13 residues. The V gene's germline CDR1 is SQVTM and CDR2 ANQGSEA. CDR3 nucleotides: TGCAGCGTTGGGGCCGGGAACTACAATGAGCAGTTCTTC. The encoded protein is CSVGAGNYNEQFF.

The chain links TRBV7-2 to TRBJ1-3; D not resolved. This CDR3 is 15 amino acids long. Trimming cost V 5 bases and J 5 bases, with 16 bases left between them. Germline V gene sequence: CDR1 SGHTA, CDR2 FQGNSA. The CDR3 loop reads CASSPRQGDRNTIYF. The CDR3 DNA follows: TGTGCCAGCAGCCCTCGACAAGGTGACCGAAACACCATATATTTT.

The CDR3 DNA sequence: TGTGCCAGCAGCGTAGGGGGAGCTTGGTCCAATGAGCAGTTCTTC. Translated: CASSVGGAWSNEQFF. The chain combines TRBV9 with TRBJ2-1, with D tentatively TRBD2 (5 bases). Germline V gene data show CDR1 as SGDLS and CDR2 as YYNGEE. The CDR3 contains 15 residues. Trimming stripped 0 bases from V and 6 bases from J, with 13 bases between.